The 21 T cell receptor beta chains below come from one sample, sequenced in a study of T-cell memory formation after mild COVID-19. TCRdb ran MiXCR on the 5' RACE reads and lists one entry per CDR3 protein. The table lists about half a million distinct CDR3 sequences, roughly 20% of them singletons. Sequenced input: PBMCs or a T cell subset sorted from them (not recorded which). These TCRs come from an adult woman who had mild COVID-19 (a few samples of this study predate the infection). Cell type and time point are not known.

This chain joins TRBV18 and TRBJ1-1; D gene ambiguous. Germline CDR1 and CDR2: KGHSH and LQKENI. The germline V and J ends were trimmed by 3 bases and 1 base, with 9 bases remaining between them. This CDR3 is built from 14 residues. CDR3 nucleotides: TGTGCCAGCTCACCGTGGGAGGAGAACACTGAAGCTTTCTTT. Translating gives CASSPWEENTEAFF.

This chain links TRBV4-1 with TRBJ2-7; 9 bases align to TRBD1. The trim removed 5 bases at V and 1 base at J, leaving 6 bases unmatched. Germline CDR1 reads MGHRA; CDR2 reads YSYEKL. The CDR3 runs 15 residues. The CDR3 reads CASSFRDRESYEQYF. CDR3 nucleotides: TGCGCCAGCAGCTTTCGGGACAGGGAATCCTACGAGCAGTACTTC.

The chain employs TRBV18 and TRBJ1-1; 9 nucleotides align to TRBD1. The CDR3 loop spans 15 amino acids. V shed 6 bases and J 8 bases; nucleotides not matched to a gene: 13. CDR1 and CDR2 from the germline V gene are KGHSH and LQKENI. In nucleotides, the CDR3 is TGTGCCAGCTCCCAACGCCGGGACAGGGTGAACGAAGCTTTCTTT. Translated, it gives CASSQRRDRVNEAFF. Looking up the rest from reference TRBV18 and TRBJ1-1 gives the full variable domain: NAGVMQNPRHLVRRRGQEARLRCSPMKGHSHVYWYRQLPEEGLKFMVYLQKENIIDESGMPKERFSAEFPKEGPSILRIQQVVRGDSAAYFCASSQRRDRVNEAFFGQGTRLTVV.

The chain joins TRBV5-1 to TRBJ1-5; the D is unclear. Germline loops: CDR1 SGHRS, CDR2 YFSETQ. This CDR3 is 16 amino acids long. The V end was cut by 0 bases, the J end by 3 bases, with 13 bases between. This CDR3 is CASSLGPPGLNQPQHF. Here the CDR3 DNA reads TGCGCCAGCAGCTTGGGACCTCCTGGTCTCAATCAGCCCCAGCATTTT. The whole variable domain, remainder taken from reference TRBV5-1 and TRBJ1-5, is KAGVTQTPRYLIKTRGQQVTLSCSPISGHRSVSWYQQTPGQGLQFLFEYFSETQRNKGNFPGRFSGRQFSNSRSEMNVSTLELGDSALYLCASSLGPPGLNQPQHFGDGTRLSIL.

V and J are TRBV10-3 and TRBJ1-2, with 11 nucleotides matching TRBD1. Germline values: CDR1 ENHRY, CDR2 SYGVKD. CDR3 length equals 16 residues. Unmatched junction bases numbered 4, after V lost 0 bases and J lost 4 bases. The CDR3 protein is CAISESAGTGGYGYTF. The CDR3 bases are TGTGCCATCAGTGAGTCCGCCGGGACAGGGGGCTATGGCTACACCTTC.

A few counts support this clonotype. CDR3 in amino acids: CASSQEVVGGSYEQYF. In nucleotides, the CDR3 is TGTGCCAGCAGCCAAGAGGTGGTCGGGGGGTCCTACGAGCAGTACTTC. The chain links TRBV4-2 to TRBJ2-7; 7 nucleotides align to TRBD2. CDR3 length: 16 amino acids. Germline CDR1 and CDR2: LGHNA and YNFKEQ. The V and J ends lost 0 bases and 1 base, in that order; junction bases with no gene match: 6.

This clonotype was picked up one time. The genes are TRBV12-3 or TRBV12-4 and TRBJ1-5; no reliable D call. This CDR3 has 15 residues. V was shortened by 2 bases and J by 7 bases, with 15 bases between the two germline ends. CDR3 protein: CASSLMAGPRQPQHF. CDR3 in DNA: TGTGCCAGCAGTTTAATGGCGGGTCCGAGGCAGCCCCAGCATTTT.

This clonotype was observed many times. DNA for the CDR3: TGTGCCACCAGTGATTCCCAGACCAACTCCTACGAGCAGTACTTC. This encodes CATSDSQTNSYEQYF. The chain joins TRBV24-1 to TRBJ2-7; D gene unclear. The germline V gene encodes CDR1 KGHDR and CDR2 SFDVKD. Trimming removed 2 bases from V and 0 bases from J, with 10 bases in between. This CDR3 is 15 amino acids long.

The chain's CDR3 is CASRYGGGDEQYF. In DNA, the CDR3 is TGTGCCAGCAGATACGGCGGGGGGGACGAGCAGTACTTC. The chain links TRBV6-5 to TRBJ2-7, with 9 positions matching TRBD2. This CDR3 has 13 residues. With V trimmed by 6 bases and J by 5 bases, 5 bases remained unmatched. Germline assignment: CDR1 MNHEY and CDR2 SVGAGI.

This clonotype was observed at least ten times. The V and J genes are TRBV29-1 and TRBJ2-6; D gene uncertain. Germline assignment: CDR1 SQVTM and CDR2 ANQGSEA. The germline V and J ends were trimmed by 5 bases and 4 bases, with 6 bases remaining between them. The CDR3 covers 12 residues. The CDR3 bases are TGCAGCGTTTCAACCGGGGCCAACGTCCTGACTTTC. This encodes CSVSTGANVLTF.

This clonotype was recorded a few times. The CDR3 loop is CASSQQTLPSANYGYTF. Written as DNA, the CDR3 is TGTGCCAGCAGCCAACAAACACTCCCCTCGGCTAACTATGGCTACACCTTC. This chain links TRBV14 with TRBJ1-2; D is unresolved. Trimming removed 2 bases from V and 0 bases from J, with 16 bases in between. The length of the CDR3 is 17 residues. Germline assignment: CDR1 SGHDN and CDR2 FVKESK.

This clonotype was seen a handful of times. CDR3 bases: TGCGCCAGCAGCTTGACAGGGTCGAACACTGAAGCTTTCTTT. Translation: CASSLTGSNTEAFF. The chain carries TRBV5-1 and TRBJ1-1; tentatively, D is TRBD1 (6 bases). Germline CDR1 reads SGHRS; CDR2 reads YFSETQ. Trimming shortened V by 1 base and J by 1 base, and 8 bases separated the two germline ends. The CDR3 covers 14 residues.

The rearrangement joins TRBV7-9 to TRBJ1-2; 11 bases align to TRBD1. V trimming: 5 bases; J trimming: 2 bases; junction bases outside the gene matches: 4. Per the germline V gene, CDR1 is SEHNR and CDR2 is FQNEAQ (reference sequence). The CDR3 has 15 amino acids. The CDR3 coding sequence is TGTGCCAGCAGCACCTGGGACAGGGGGAACTATGGCTACACCTTC. Translating it yields CASSTWDRGNYGYTF.

The chain combines TRBV7-8 with TRBJ2-2; TRBD1 might be the D (6 bases). The V and J ends lost 5 bases and 2 bases respectively, with 12 bases between them. Germline V gene sequence: CDR1 SGHVS, CDR2 FQNEAQ. There are 15 residues in the CDR3. The CDR3 sequence: CASSPGVLNTGELFF. CDR3 sequence (DNA): TGTGCCAGCAGCCCAGGGGTGCTAAACACCGGGGAGCTGTTTTTT.

The table lists this clonotype with a few counts. The chain employs TRBV6-1 and TRBJ1-2; 7 nucleotides align to TRBD1. CDR1 is MNHNS and CDR2 is SASEGT in the germline V gene. V lost 4 bases and J lost 6; bases outside the gene matches: 5. CDR3 length equals 13 residues. The CDR3 spells CASSVHDRDGYTF. CDR3 DNA: TGTGCCAGCAGTGTGCACGACAGGGATGGCTACACCTTC.

This clonotype was seen a few times. The rearrangement links TRBV12-3 or TRBV12-4 to TRBJ1-1; D unresolved. The CDR3 is 14 amino acids. With 6 bases removed from V and 0 bases from J, the gap between germline ends came to 11 bases. The CDR3 is CASSGRFMNTEAFF. DNA for the CDR3: TGTGCCAGCAGCGGGAGATTCATGAACACTGAAGCTTTCTTT.

This clonotype has just a few counts. The genes are TRBV12-3 or TRBV12-4 and TRBJ2-1; possibly TRBD2 for D (7 bases). Trimming left V 8 bases short and J 10 bases short, with 21 bases between. CDR3 size: 14 residues. CDR3 nucleotide sequence: TGTGCCAGCTCGCAAGGTGGGGGGGCCTTGGAGCAGTTCTTC. Translation: CASSQGGGALEQFF.

This clonotype was seen only a few times. The chain recombines TRBV27 with TRBJ1-2; D is ambiguous. CDR3 length: 16 residues. Germline CDR1 reads MNHEY; CDR2 reads SMNVEV (reference sequence). V was shortened by 0 bases and J by 0 bases, with 11 bases between the two germline ends. Written as DNA, the CDR3 is TGTGCCAGCAGTTTATCGAGGAGGGCGGCTAACTATGGCTACACCTTC. It codes for CASSLSRRAANYGYTF.

CDR3 in amino acids: CSARQGSTGELFF. In nucleotides, the CDR3 is TGCAGTGCTAGACAGGGATCCACCGGGGAGCTGTTTTTT. The genes are TRBV20-1 and TRBJ2-2, with TRBD1 as a possible D gene (5 bases). V shed 2 bases and J shed 4 bases, with 8 bases lying between them. Germline V lookup: CDR1 DFQATT, CDR2 SNEGSKA (reference sequence). This CDR3 is 13 amino acids long.

The chain uses TRBV4-1 and TRBJ1-2; 8 bases line up with TRBD1. CDR3 size: 14 residues. Trimming took 0 bases from V and 6 from J; bases not matched to a gene: 3. Germline CDR1 is MGHRA and CDR2 is YSYEKL. The CDR3 DNA reads TGCGCCAGCAGCCAAGATATGACAGGGGATGGCTACACCTTC. As protein: CASSQDMTGDGYTF.

This clonotype was observed a few times. The rearrangement uses TRBV7-8 and TRBJ2-4; the D gene could be TRBD1 or TRBD2 (5 bases each). V lost 10 bases and J 7 bases, leaving 17 bases between the germline ends. The CDR3 is 13 amino acids. Germline V gives CDR1 SGHVS, CDR2 FQNEAQ. In nucleotides, the CDR3 is TGTGCCACCCGGGACCCAAGTGAGAACATTCAGTACTTC. Protein: CATRDPSENIQYF.